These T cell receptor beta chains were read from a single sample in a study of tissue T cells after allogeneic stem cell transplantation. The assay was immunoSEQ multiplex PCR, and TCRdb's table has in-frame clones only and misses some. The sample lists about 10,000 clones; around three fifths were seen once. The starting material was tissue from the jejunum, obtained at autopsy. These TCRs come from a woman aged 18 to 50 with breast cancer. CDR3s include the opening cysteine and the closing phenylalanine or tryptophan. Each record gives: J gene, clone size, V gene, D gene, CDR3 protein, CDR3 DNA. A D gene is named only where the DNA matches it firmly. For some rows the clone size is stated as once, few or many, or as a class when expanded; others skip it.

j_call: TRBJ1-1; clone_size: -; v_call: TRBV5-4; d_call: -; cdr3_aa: CASSGRGARVNTEAFF; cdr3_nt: TGTGCCAGCAGCGGGCGGGGGGCGAGGGTGAACACTGAAGCTTTCTTT
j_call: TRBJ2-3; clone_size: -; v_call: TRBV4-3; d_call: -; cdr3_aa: CASSGQSGTTDTQYF; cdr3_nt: TGCGCCAGCAGCGGACAGAGCGGGACCACAGATACGCAGTATTTT
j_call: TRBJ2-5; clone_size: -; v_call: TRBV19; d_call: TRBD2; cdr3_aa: CASSPGLAAYQETQYF; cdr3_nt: TGTGCCAGTAGCCCGGGACTAGCGGCGTACCAAGAGACCCAGTACTTC
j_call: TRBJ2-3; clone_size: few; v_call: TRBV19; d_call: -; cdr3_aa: CASRTAGTDTQYF; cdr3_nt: TGTGCCAGTAGGACAGCGGGCACAGATACGCAGTATTTT
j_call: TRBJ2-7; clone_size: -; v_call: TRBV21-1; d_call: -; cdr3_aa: CASRRDRVFYEQYF; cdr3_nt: TGTGCCAGCAGGAGGGACAGGGTTTTCTACGAGCAGTACTTC
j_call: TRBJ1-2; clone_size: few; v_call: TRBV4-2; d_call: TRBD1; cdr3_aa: CASSDYRGRDGYTF; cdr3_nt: TGTGCCAGCAGCGACTACAGGGGGCGGGATGGCTACACCTTC
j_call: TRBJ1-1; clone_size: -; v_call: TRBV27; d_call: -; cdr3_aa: CASSIHSVNTEAFF; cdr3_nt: TGTGCCAGCAGTATCCACAGTGTGAACACTGAAGCTTTCTTT
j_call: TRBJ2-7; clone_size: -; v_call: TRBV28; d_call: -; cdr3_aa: CASSLTSYEQYF; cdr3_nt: TGTGCCAGCAGCCTGACTAGCTACGAGCAGTACTTC
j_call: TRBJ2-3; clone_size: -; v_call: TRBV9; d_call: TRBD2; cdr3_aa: CASSVAGGPGDTQYF; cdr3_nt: TGTGCCAGCAGCGTAGCGGGGGGGCCAGGAGATACGCAGTATTTT
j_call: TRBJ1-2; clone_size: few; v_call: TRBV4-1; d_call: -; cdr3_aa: CASSQVSRMDYGYTF; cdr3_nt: TGCGCCAGCAGCCAAGTCAGCAGGATGGACTATGGCTACACCTTC
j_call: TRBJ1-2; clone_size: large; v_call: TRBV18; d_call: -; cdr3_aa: CASSPTGTGDGYTF; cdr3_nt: TGTGCCAGCTCCCCCACCGGGACGGGAGATGGCTACACCTTC
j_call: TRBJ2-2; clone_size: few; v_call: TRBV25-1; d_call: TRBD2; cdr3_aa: CASSDAGTSSPGELFF; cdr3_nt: TGTGCCAGCAGTGATGCCGGGACTAGTTCTCCCGGGGAGCTGTTTTTT
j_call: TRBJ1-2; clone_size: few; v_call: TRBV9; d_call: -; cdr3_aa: CASSGLEGGYTF; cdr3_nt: TGTGCCAGCAGCGGCCTCGAAGGGGGCTACACCTTC
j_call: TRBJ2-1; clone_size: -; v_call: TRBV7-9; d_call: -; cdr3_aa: CASSVPTVGSYNEQFF; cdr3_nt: TGTGCCAGCAGCGTACCGACAGTAGGGTCCTACAATGAGCAGTTCTTC
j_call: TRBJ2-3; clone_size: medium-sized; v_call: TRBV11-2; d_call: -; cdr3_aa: CASSETGGPDTQYF; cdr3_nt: TGTGCCAGCAGCGAAACGGGGGGCCCAGATACGCAGTATTTT
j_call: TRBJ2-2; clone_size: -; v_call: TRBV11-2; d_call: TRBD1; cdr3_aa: CASSFSRDRGAGELFF; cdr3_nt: TGTGCCAGCAGCTTCTCCCGGGACAGAGGAGCCGGGGAGCTGTTTTTT
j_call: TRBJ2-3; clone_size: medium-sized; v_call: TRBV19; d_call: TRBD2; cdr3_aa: CASRVAGADTQYF; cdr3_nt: TGTGCCAGTAGGGTGGCGGGGGCAGATACGCAGTATTTT
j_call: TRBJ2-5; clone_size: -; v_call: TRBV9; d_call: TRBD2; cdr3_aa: CASSVVSSGQETQYF; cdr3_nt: TGTGCCAGCAGCGTAGTATCTAGCGGCCAAGAGACCCAGTACTTC
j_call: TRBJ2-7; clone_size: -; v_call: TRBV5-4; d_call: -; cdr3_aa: CASSPGLDTYEQYF; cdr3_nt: TGTGCCAGCAGCCCCGGACTGGATACCTACGAGCAGTACTTC
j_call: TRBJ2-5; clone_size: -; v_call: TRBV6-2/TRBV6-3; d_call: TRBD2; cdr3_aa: CACSYGGGARETQYF; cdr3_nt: TGTGCCTGCAGTTATGGCGGGGGGGCCCGAGAGACCCAGTACTTC
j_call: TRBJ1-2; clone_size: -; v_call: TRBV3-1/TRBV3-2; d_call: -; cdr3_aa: CASSQEGEGYGYTF; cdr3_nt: TGTGCCAGCAGCCAAGAAGGGGAGGGCTATGGCTACACCTTC
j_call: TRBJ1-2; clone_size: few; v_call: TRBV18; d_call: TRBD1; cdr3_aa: CASSPPGRGPGYTF; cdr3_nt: TGTGCCAGCTCACCACCAGGCAGGGGGCCTGGCTACACCTTC
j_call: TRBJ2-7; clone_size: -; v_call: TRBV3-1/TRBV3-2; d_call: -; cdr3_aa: CASSQEVYYEQYF; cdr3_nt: TGTGCCAGCAGCCAAGAGGTCTACTACGAGCAGTACTTC
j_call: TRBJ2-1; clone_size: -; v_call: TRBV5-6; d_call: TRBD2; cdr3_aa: CASSPGLAAYSYNEQFF; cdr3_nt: TGTGCCAGCAGCCCAGGACTAGCGGCATACTCCTACAATGAGCAGTTCTTC
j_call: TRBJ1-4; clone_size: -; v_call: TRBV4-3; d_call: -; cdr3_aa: CASSQGPTNEKLFF; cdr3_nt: TGCGCCAGCAGCCAAGGGCCAACTAATGAAAAACTGTTTTTT
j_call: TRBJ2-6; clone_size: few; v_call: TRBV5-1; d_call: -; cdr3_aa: CASTLGVSGANVLTF; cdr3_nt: TGCGCCAGCACCCTGGGGGTTTCTGGGGCCAACGTCCTGACTTTC
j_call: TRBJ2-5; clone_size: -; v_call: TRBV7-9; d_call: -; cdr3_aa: CASSHPGPRGETQYF; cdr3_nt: TGTGCCAGCAGCCACCCGGGACCCCGGGGGGAGACCCAGTACTTC
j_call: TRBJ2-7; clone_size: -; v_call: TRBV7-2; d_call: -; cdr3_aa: CASSRQLRGEQYF; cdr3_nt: TGTGCCAGCAGCCGCCAACTACGCGGCGAGCAGTACTTC
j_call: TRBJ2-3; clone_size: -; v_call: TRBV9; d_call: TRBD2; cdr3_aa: CASSVAGGADTQYF; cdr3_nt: TGTGCCAGCAGCGTAGCGGGAGGAGCAGATACGCAGTATTTT
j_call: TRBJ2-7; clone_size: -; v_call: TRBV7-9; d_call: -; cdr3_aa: CASSLDIYEQYF; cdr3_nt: TGTGCCAGCAGCTTAGACATTTACGAGCAGTACTTC
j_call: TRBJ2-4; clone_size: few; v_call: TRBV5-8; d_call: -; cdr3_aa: CASSFSGLSNIQYF; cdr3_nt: TGTGCCAGCAGCTTCTCGGGACTTTCAAACATTCAGTACTTC
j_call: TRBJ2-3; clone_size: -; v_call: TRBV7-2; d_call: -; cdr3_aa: CASSNKDTQYF; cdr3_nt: TGTGCCAGCAGCAATAAAGATACGCAGTATTTT
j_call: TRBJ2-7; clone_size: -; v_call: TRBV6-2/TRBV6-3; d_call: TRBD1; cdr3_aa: CASSFSSTGDHEQYF; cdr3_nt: TGTGCCAGCAGTTTCTCCTCGACAGGGGACCACGAGCAGTACTTC
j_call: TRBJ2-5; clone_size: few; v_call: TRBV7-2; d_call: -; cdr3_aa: CASSLDRSETQYF; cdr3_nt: TGTGCCAGCAGCTTAGATCGGAGCGAGACCCAGTACTTC
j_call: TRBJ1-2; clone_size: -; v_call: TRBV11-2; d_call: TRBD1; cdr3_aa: CASSAHPGTANYGYTF; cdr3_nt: TGTGCCAGCAGCGCCCATCCCGGGACAGCAAACTATGGCTACACCTTC
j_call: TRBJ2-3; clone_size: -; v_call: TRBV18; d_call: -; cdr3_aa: CASSPNTESPGDTQYF; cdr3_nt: TGTGCCAGCTCACCGAACACGGAAAGTCCCGGAGATACGCAGTATTTT
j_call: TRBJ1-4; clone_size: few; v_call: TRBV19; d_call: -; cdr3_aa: CASSVGPATNEKLFF; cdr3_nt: TGTGCCAGTAGTGTTGGACCAGCAACTAATGAAAAACTGTTTTTT
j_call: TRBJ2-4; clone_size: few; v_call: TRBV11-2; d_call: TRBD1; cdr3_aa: CASSLDRGVDIQYF; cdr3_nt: TGTGCCAGCAGCTTGGACAGGGGGGTGGACATTCAGTACTTC
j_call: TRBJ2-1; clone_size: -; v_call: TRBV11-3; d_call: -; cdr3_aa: CASSLARGLQFF; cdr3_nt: TGTGCCAGCAGCTTAGCACGTGGCCTTCAGTTCTTC
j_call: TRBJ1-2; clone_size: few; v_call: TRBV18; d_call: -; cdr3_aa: CASSLPDRVYGYTF; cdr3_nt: TGTGCCAGCTCACTACCGGACCGGGTCTATGGCTACACCTTC
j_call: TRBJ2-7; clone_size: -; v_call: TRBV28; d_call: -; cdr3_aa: CASSSRGTVSYEQYF; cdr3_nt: TGTGCCAGCAGTTCCCGCGGGACGGTCTCCTACGAGCAGTACTTC
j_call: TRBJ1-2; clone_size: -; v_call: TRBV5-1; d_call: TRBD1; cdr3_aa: CASSPGTAIFGYGYTF; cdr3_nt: TGCGCCAGCAGCCCGGGGACAGCCATATTCGGCTATGGCTACACCTTC
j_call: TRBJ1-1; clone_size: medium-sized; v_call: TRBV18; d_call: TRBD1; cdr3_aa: CASSLTTGGFGDTEAFF; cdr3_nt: TGTGCCAGCTCACTAACGACAGGGGGCTTTGGAGACACTGAAGCTTTCTTT
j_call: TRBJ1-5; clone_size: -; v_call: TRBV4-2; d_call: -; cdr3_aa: CASSQEANQPQHF; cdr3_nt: TGTGCCAGCAGCCAAGAGGCTAACCAGCCCCAGCATTTT
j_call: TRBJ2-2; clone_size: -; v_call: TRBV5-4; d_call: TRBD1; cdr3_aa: CASRPGQGRFTGELFF; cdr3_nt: TGTGCCAGCAGACCCGGACAGGGTAGATTTACCGGGGAGCTGTTTTTT
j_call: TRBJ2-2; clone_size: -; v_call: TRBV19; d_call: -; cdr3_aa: CASTPGRGPGELFF; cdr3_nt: TGTGCCAGTACCCCGGGCAGGGGCCCCGGGGAGCTGTTTTTT
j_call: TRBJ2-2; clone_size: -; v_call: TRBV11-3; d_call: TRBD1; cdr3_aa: CASSLDRAGQGTNTGELFF; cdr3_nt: TGTGCCAGCAGCTTAGATCGAGCGGGACAGGGAACGAACACCGGGGAGCTGTTTTTT
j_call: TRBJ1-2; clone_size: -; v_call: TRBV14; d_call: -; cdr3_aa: CASSQTGHWGYTF; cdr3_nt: TGTGCCAGCAGCCAAACAGGGCATTGGGGCTACACCTTC
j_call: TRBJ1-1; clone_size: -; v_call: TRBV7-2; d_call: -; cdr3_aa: CASSLEGERNLNTEAFF; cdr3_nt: TGTGCCAGCAGCTTAGAAGGTGAAAGGAATCTTAACACTGAAGCTTTCTTT
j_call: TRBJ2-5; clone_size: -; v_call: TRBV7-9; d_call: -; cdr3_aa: CASSLPGFQETQYF; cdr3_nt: TGTGCCAGCAGCTTACCGGGGTTTCAAGAGACCCAGTACTTC
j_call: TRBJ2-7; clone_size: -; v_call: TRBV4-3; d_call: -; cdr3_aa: CASSQGRGNPYEQYF; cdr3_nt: TGCGCCAGCAGCCAAGGTCGTGGGAACCCCTACGAGCAGTACTTC